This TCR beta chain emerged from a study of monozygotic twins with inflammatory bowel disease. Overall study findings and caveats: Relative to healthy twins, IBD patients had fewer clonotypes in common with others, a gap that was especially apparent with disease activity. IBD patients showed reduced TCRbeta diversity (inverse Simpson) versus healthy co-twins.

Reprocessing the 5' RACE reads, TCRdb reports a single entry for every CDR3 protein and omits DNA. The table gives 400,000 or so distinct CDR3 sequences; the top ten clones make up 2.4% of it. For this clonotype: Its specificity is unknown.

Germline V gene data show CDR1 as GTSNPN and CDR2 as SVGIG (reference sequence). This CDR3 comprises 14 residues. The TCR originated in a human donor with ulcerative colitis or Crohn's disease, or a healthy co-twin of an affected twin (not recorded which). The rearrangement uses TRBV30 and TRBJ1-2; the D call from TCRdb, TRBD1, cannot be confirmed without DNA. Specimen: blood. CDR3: CAWSTRQGRDGYTF.